These T cell receptor beta chains were read from a single sample in a study of blood T cell repertoires in COVID-19. Repertoires were generated with immunoSEQ multiplex PCR, while TCRdb's copy carries only in-frame clones and drops some. Of about 90,000 clones listed, 75% to 90% were seen once; the top ten hold 13%. Material: peripheral blood. The origin of the receptors is a human donor in a cohort sampled during active COVID-19. CDR3s include the opening cysteine and the closing phenylalanine or tryptophan. A D gene is named only where the DNA matches it firmly. Clone size is shown for a subset of rows, as once, few, many or a class of expanded clone.

J gene: TRBJ1-6
V gene: TRBV30
D gene: .
clone size: .
CDR3 protein: CAWSVERRRPYNSPLHF
CDR3 DNA: TGTGCCTGGAGTGTAGAGCGACGGCGACCTTATAATTCACCCCTCCACTTT

J gene: TRBJ2-7
V gene: TRBV15
D gene: .
clone size: .
CDR3 protein: CATRTGNSYEQYF
CDR3 DNA: TGTGCCACCAGAACAGGGAACTCCTACGAGCAGTACTTC

J gene: TRBJ1-4
V gene: TRBV9
D gene: TRBD1
clone size: .
CDR3 protein: CASSVGRGYEKLFF
CDR3 DNA: TGTGCCAGCAGCGTAGGCAGGGGGTATGAAAAACTGTTTTTT

J gene: TRBJ1-1
V gene: TRBV13
D gene: .
clone size: .
CDR3 protein: CASRSDTEAFF
CDR3 DNA: TGTGCCAGCAGGTCAGACACTGAAGCTTTCTTT

J gene: TRBJ2-5
V gene: TRBV7-6
D gene: .
clone size: few
CDR3 protein: CASSRAPAETQYF
CDR3 DNA: TGTGCCAGCAGCCGAGCACCCGCGGAGACCCAGTACTTC

J gene: TRBJ2-3
V gene: TRBV11-2
D gene: .
clone size: .
CDR3 protein: CASSLGAGRDTQYF
CDR3 DNA: TGTGCCAGCAGCTTAGGGGCGGGCAGGGATACGCAGTATTTT

J gene: TRBJ2-1
V gene: TRBV7-6
D gene: TRBD1
clone size: .
CDR3 protein: CASRPDRGSYNEQFF
CDR3 DNA: TGTGCCAGCAGACCAGACAGGGGCTCCTACAATGAGCAGTTCTTC

J gene: TRBJ2-3
V gene: TRBV3-1/TRBV3-2
D gene: TRBD1
clone size: .
CDR3 protein: CASSQATGDAQYF
CDR3 DNA: TGTGCCAGCAGCCAGGCCACAGGGGATGCGCAGTATTTT

J gene: TRBJ1-2
V gene: TRBV30
D gene: TRBD1
clone size: .
CDR3 protein: CASDRGNYGYTF
CDR3 DNA: TGTGCCTCGGACAGGGGGAACTATGGCTACACCTTC

J gene: TRBJ2-3
V gene: TRBV18
D gene: .
clone size: .
CDR3 protein: CASSPAEVADTQYF
CDR3 DNA: TGTGCCAGCTCACCTGCTGAGGTGGCAGATACGCAGTATTTT

J gene: TRBJ1-4
V gene: TRBV14
D gene: .
clone size: .
CDR3 protein: CASRGGGEKLFF
CDR3 DNA: TGTGCCAGCAGAGGAGGTGGGGAAAAACTGTTTTTT

J gene: TRBJ1-2
V gene: TRBV4-3
D gene: .
clone size: once
CDR3 protein: CASSHMGGAGANYGYTF
CDR3 DNA: TGCGCCAGCAGCCATATGGGGGGTGCGGGTGCGAACTATGGCTACACCTTC

J gene: TRBJ2-7
V gene: TRBV5-4
D gene: .
clone size: .
CDR3 protein: CASSGADYEQYF
CDR3 DNA: TGTGCCAGCAGCGGAGCGGATTACGAGCAGTACTTC

J gene: TRBJ1-2
V gene: TRBV6-6
D gene: TRBD1
clone size: .
CDR3 protein: CASSYYGTATNYGYTF
CDR3 DNA: TGTGCCAGCAGTTACTATGGGACAGCAACTAACTATGGCTACACCTTC

J gene: TRBJ1-4
V gene: TRBV6-6
D gene: .
clone size: once
CDR3 protein: CASTRGGTFNEKLFF
CDR3 DNA: TGTGCCAGCACCCGGGGGGGCACATTCAATGAAAAACTGTTTTTT

J gene: TRBJ1-1
V gene: TRBV2
D gene: .
clone size: .
CDR3 protein: CASRPLDGFNTEAFF
CDR3 DNA: TGTGCCAGCAGGCCTCTAGATGGGTTTAACACTGAAGCTTTCTTT

J gene: TRBJ2-3
V gene: TRBV9
D gene: .
clone size: .
CDR3 protein: CASSVGLFPRADTQYF
CDR3 DNA: TGTGCCAGCAGCGTAGGTCTCTTTCCGAGGGCAGATACGCAGTATTTT

J gene: TRBJ1-2
V gene: TRBV30
D gene: .
clone size: .
CDR3 protein: CAWSQVVDGYTF
CDR3 DNA: TGTGCCTGGAGTCAGGTCGTGGATGGCTACACCTTC

J gene: TRBJ2-5
V gene: TRBV18
D gene: TRBD1
clone size: .
CDR3 protein: CASSLETGPETQYF
CDR3 DNA: TGTGCCAGCTCCCTAGAGACAGGGCCAGAGACCCAGTACTTC

J gene: TRBJ2-7
V gene: TRBV27
D gene: TRBD1
clone size: once
CDR3 protein: CASSHPGTAYEQYF
CDR3 DNA: TGTGCCAGCAGTCATCCCGGGACAGCCTACGAGCAGTACTTC

J gene: TRBJ1-1
V gene: TRBV7-9
D gene: TRBD1
clone size: .
CDR3 protein: CASSSGGYTEAFF
CDR3 DNA: TGTGCCAGCAGCTCAGGGGGCTACACTGAAGCTTTCTTT

J gene: TRBJ1-1
V gene: TRBV5-5
D gene: .
clone size: .
CDR3 protein: CASSSGGTEAFF
CDR3 DNA: TGTGCCAGCAGCTCGGGAGGAACTGAAGCTTTCTTT

J gene: TRBJ2-2
V gene: TRBV18
D gene: .
clone size: .
CDR3 protein: CASSHSNGGELFF
CDR3 DNA: TGTGCCAGCTCACACTCCAACGGCGGGGAGCTGTTTTTT

J gene: TRBJ1-1
V gene: TRBV4-3
D gene: .
clone size: .
CDR3 protein: CASSQTGSGNTEAFF
CDR3 DNA: TGCGCCAGCAGCCAAACGGGGTCAGGGAACACTGAAGCTTTCTTT

J gene: TRBJ2-7
V gene: TRBV27
D gene: TRBD1
clone size: .
CDR3 protein: CASRQGTGGSSYEQYF
CDR3 DNA: TGTGCCAGCAGACAAGGGACAGGGGGGAGCTCCTACGAGCAGTACTTC

J gene: TRBJ1-6
V gene: TRBV5-4
D gene: TRBD1
clone size: .
CDR3 protein: CASSSPDRGVSSPLHF
CDR3 DNA: TGTGCCAGCAGCTCCCCGGACAGGGGTGTGTCTTCACCCCTCCACTTT

J gene: TRBJ1-2
V gene: TRBV28
D gene: TRBD1
clone size: .
CDR3 protein: CASSTGQATNYGYTF
CDR3 DNA: TGTGCCAGCAGTACGGGACAGGCAACTAACTATGGCTACACCTTC

J gene: TRBJ1-6
V gene: TRBV30
D gene: .
clone size: .
CDR3 protein: CAWRGARQPLHF
CDR3 DNA: TGTGCCTGGAGGGGGGCCCGCCAACCCCTCCACTTT